A selection of T cell receptor beta chains follows, all from one sample in a study of blood T cell repertoires in COVID-19. Profiling relied on immunoSEQ multiplex PCR, and the TCRdb table lists in-frame clones only, not all of them. The data show hundreds of thousands of clones, approximately 86% seen once. What was sequenced was PBMCs or T cells enriched from blood (not recorded which). All receptors come from a woman younger than 35 who had recovered from COVID-19. The CDR3 runs from the conserved cysteine through the conserved F or W. A D gene is named only where the DNA matches it firmly. Only part of the rows carry a size: once, few, many, or a class if the clone is expanded.

.	.	TRBV5-4	TRBJ2-6	CASSFSGGVYSGANVLTF	TGTGCCAGCAGCTTTTCTGGCGGGGTTTACTCTGGGGCCAACGTCCTGACTTTC
.	TRBD1	TRBV19	TRBJ1-3	CASRKQGTSSGNTIYF	TGTGCCAGTAGGAAACAGGGGACAAGCTCTGGAAACACCATATATTTT
once	TRBD2	TRBV9	TRBJ2-3	CASSVLAFGGGIPTTDTQYF	TGTGCCAGCAGCGTACTAGCGTTTGGCGGGGGGATACCTACCACAGATACGCAGTATTTT
few	.	TRBV12-2	TRBJ2-7	CASRLFRGVIYEQYF	TGTGCAAGTCGCTTATTCAGGGGAGTTATTTACGAGCAGTACTTC
.	.	TRBV10-3	TRBJ1-1	CAITGWGDTTEAFF	TGTGCCATCACCGGCTGGGGAGACACCACTGAAGCTTTCTTT
.	.	TRBV28	TRBJ2-7	CASSLGQTYEQYF	TGTGCCAGCAGTTTAGGGCAGACCTACGAGCAGTACTTC
once	.	TRBV20-1	TRBJ1-2	CSARGAGGYTF	TGCAGTGCTAGAGGAGCGGGAGGCTACACCTTC
.	TRBD2	TRBV7-2	TRBJ2-1	CASSITRTSNRIFYNEQFF	TGTGCCAGCAGCATAACACGGACTAGCAACAGGATCTTCTACAATGAGCAGTTCTTC
.	TRBD1	TRBV9	TRBJ2-5	CASSARQGGYQETQYF	TGTGCCAGCAGCGCCCGACAGGGGGGATATCAAGAGACCCAGTACTTC
.	TRBD1	TRBV6-5	TRBJ1-5	CASSFQGGNQPQHF	TGTGCCAGCAGCTTTCAGGGGGGCAATCAGCCCCAGCATTTT
.	TRBD1	TRBV7-8	TRBJ2-1	CASSLDVGQGYNEQFF	TGTGCCAGCAGCTTAGATGTAGGACAGGGGTACAATGAGCAGTTCTTC
.	.	TRBV7-2	TRBJ1-3	CASSASQIHSGNTIYF	TGTGCCAGCAGCGCGAGTCAAATTCACTCTGGAAACACCATATATTTT
.	.	TRBV6-5	TRBJ1-2	CASSYFPQGISGGYTF	TGTGCCAGCAGTTACTTCCCACAGGGTATTTCCGGCGGCTACACCTTC
.	.	TRBV7-6	TRBJ1-4	CASSPRGPVGYEKLFF	TGTGCCAGCAGCCCCAGGGGCCCGGTAGGATATGAAAAACTGTTTTTT